This entry features one TCR beta chain sequence. V shed 4 bases and J shed 6 bases, with 15 bases lying between them. The CDR3 is 15 residues long. Germline assignment: CDR1 SNHLY and CDR2 FYNNEI. This entry is derived from a study of blood T cell repertoires in COVID-19. At the level of the study: The United States, Italy and Spain supplied acute and convalescent COVID-19 samples. The analysed material was cDNA or gDNA that came from T cells, B-cell-depleted T cells, or PBMCs.

Study processing details: Amplified reference gene primers provided the basis for estimating nucleated cell counts. The assay was immunoSEQ multiplex PCR, and TCRdb's table has in-frame clones only and misses some. V, J and clone size were drawn from that table, and D and trimming were deduced from the DNA. The sample records 160,000 or so clones, around 77% being singletons. This TCR was sampled from a man in his 70s with active or convalescent COVID-19. Sequenced material: peripheral blood. The V gene is TRBV2, the J gene TRBJ2-2; TRBD2 is a possible D gene (6 bases). The CDR3 coding sequence is TGTGCCAGCAGTGCCCGGACGGGGGTCCCCGGGGAGCTGTTTTTT. Amino acids: CASSARTGVPGELFF.